This entry features one TCR beta chain sequence. The antigen this receptor binds is unknown. Base qualities are missing; no much larger clone stands one base away. This sample is drawn from a study of blood T cell repertoires in COVID-19 (dated by TCRdb to the early 2020s). Some background on the complete study: The collaborator samples originated in the United States, Italy and Spain and spanned the acute and convalescent phases of COVID-19. A freely available public database, intended as a resource for researchers studying the immune response to SARS-CoV-2, is where the repertoires were released. Where available, HLA class I and class II types were taken from metadata supplied by the sample provider and were not determined by assay-based typing. The prospective study material was composed of cDNA or gDNA derived from T cells, B-cell-depleted T cells, or PBMCs. Nearly every sample came with metadata listing a de-identified subject ID, COVID-19 status, age in years and sex. The samples were drawn from two sources: the first 160 participants of the ongoing ImmuneRACE study, and approximately 1,300 subjects contributed by 6 global collaborators. Deeply sampled blood TCRbeta repertoires from subjects exposed to, actively infected with, or recovered from COVID-19 were included in the dataset.

From the cysteine through the phenylalanine, the CDR3 covers 14 amino acids. Only the CDR3 region is kept as DNA, spanning 42 bases read in frame from base 1. CDR1 and CDR2 were assigned from the germline V gene as SGHTA and FQGNSA. V trim: 5 bases; J trim: 4 bases; unmatched bases: 7. Participants in the prospective study were enrolled through a virtual design, were aged roughly 18 to 100 years, and lived in roughly 26 United States geographic areas. In the prospective study, participants were assigned to cohorts based on the clinical history participants reported in a screening survey and a study questionnaire. ImmuneRACE Cohort 3 recovered participants were defined by two consecutive negative NP/OP PCR tests, healthcare professional clearance, or symptom resolution. In the prospective study, mobile phlebotomists collected whole blood, serum and a nasopharyngeal or oropharyngeal swab from each participant. Participants in the prospective study had the option to provide additional blood draws and questionnaires over a roughly 2-month period. Before DNA extraction, prospective study blood samples were shipped either frozen or at room temperature.

Results the study describes overall, beyond this receptor: The amount of clinical and demographic metadata varied by source and participant and was provided uncurated.

TCRbeta CDR3 regions were amplified from genomic DNA by means of the immunoSEQ Assay, a bias-controlled multiplex PCR. In the source study's methods: The number of nucleated cells in each sample was estimated from the amplification of reference gene primers within the assay. To quantify the absolute abundance of each unique TCRbeta CDR3 rearrangement, sequence reads were collapsed and filtered. For each sample, productive Simpson clonality was calculated as the square root of Simpson's diversity index over productive rearrangements. This immuneACCESS table, as held by TCRdb, lists in-frame sequences with V and J called but not all clones. Of the missing ones, under half trace to an unresolved V gene in checked studies; the others have no known cause. D and trimming come from the DNA, and the V and J calls and clone size come from that table. The sample profile shows approximately 210,000 clones; approximately 90% of them were found once. The top ten clonotypes cover about 2.3% of the sample.

This receptor chain uses TRBV7-2 and TRBJ1-2; 7 of the junction bases match TRBD1. The sequenced material came from PBMCs or T cells enriched from blood (not recorded which). This sequence was found in a woman aged 25 to 45 who had recovered from COVID-19. The nucleotide sequence is TGTGCCAGCAGCCCCGCAGGGGGAAGCTATGGCTACACCTTC. Translation gives CASSPAGGSYGYTF.